These 21 T cell receptor beta chains came from one sample sequenced in a study of T cells in Graves' hyperthyroidism and ophthalmopathy. RNA transcripts provided the source from which TCR beta CDR3 regions were amplified. Carried out on the TCR CDR3, a first-round RT-PCR used the HTBI primer set. Each CDR3 protein is one row after TCRdb ran MiXCR on the multiplex PCR reads. The table records some 270,000 distinct CDR3 sequences, approximately 12% of them present only once. The sample taken for sequencing was blood. These receptors originate from a woman in her thirties with Graves' hyperthyroidism that later progressed to Graves' ophthalmopathy.

V is TRBV9 and J is TRBJ2-3, with D possibly TRBD1 on 5 matching bases. CDR1 and CDR2 from the germline V gene are SGDLS and YYNGEE. Trimming removed 7 bases from V and 2 bases from J, with 8 bases in between. This CDR3 spans 12 amino acids. The CDR3 DNA reads as TGTGCCAGCCAGGGAAACACAGATACGCAGTATTTT. Its translation is CASQGNTDTQYF.

This clonotype has at least ten counts. The gene calls are TRBV27 and TRBJ2-7; TRBD2 matches at 9 bases. Germline V gene lookup returns CDR1 MNHEY and CDR2 SMNVEV (reference sequence). J was trimmed by 4 bases and V by 5 bases; bases with no gene match: 9. This CDR3 comprises 15 residues. The CDR3 spells CASSATAGGPYEQYF. CDR3 DNA sequence: TGTGCCAGCAGTGCCACTGCGGGAGGGCCTTACGAGCAGTACTTC.

This clonotype was recorded many times. The chain carries TRBV12-3 or TRBV12-4 and TRBJ2-3; TRBD1 matches at 7 bases. V was pared by 2 bases and J by 3 bases, with 11 bases of the junction left unmatched. The CDR3 spans 17 residues. This CDR3 reads CASSLKVVGGRTDTQYF. The CDR3 nucleotides are TGTGCCAGCAGTTTAAAGGTTGTAGGGGGCAGGACAGATACGCAGTATTTT.

This clonotype occurred many times. This chain links TRBV20-1 with TRBJ1-1; D may be TRBD1 (5 bases). This CDR3 region has 14 residues. Germline CDR1 and CDR2: DFQATT and SNEGSKA (reference sequence). Trimming stripped 5 bases from V and 6 bases from J, with 19 bases between. The CDR3 region is CSAGGGVSQPEAFF. The CDR3 coding sequence is TGCAGTGCTGGGGGGGGGGTGTCGCAGCCTGAAGCTTTCTTT.

The chain uses TRBV9 and TRBJ2-3; no clear D gene. Per the germline V gene, CDR1 is SGDLS and CDR2 is YYNGEE. V gave up 0 bases and J gave up 3 bases, with 8 bases separating them. CDR3 length equals 14 residues. The CDR3, as DNA: TGTGCCAGCAGCGTAGGGGCGGATACAGATACGCAGTATTTT. Protein: CASSVGADTDTQYF.

The CDR3 coding sequence is TGTGCCAGTAGTATAGAGGCTCAACGGAGTTCACCCCTCCACTTT. Translating it yields CASSIEAQRSSPLHF. The chain is built from TRBV19 and TRBJ1-6; D gene ambiguous. Trimming stripped 0 bases from V and 9 bases from J, with 12 bases between. There are 15 residues in the CDR3. CDR1 is LNHDA and CDR2 is SQIVND in the germline V gene (reference sequence).

This clonotype was detected only a few times. The chain links TRBV7-3 to TRBJ2-7; TRBD1 matches 7 bases. CDR1 SGHTA and CDR2 FQGTGA come from the germline V gene. This CDR3 spans 15 amino acids. The V and J ends lost 1 base and 2 bases, in that order; junction bases with no gene match: 5. CDR3 DNA sequence: TGTGCCAGCAGCTTAATCCACGGGACAGCCTACGAGCAGTACTTC. Protein product: CASSLIHGTAYEQYF.

This clonotype was found many times. The chain carries TRBV15 and TRBJ1-5; tentative D call: TRBD1 (6 bases). This CDR3 region has 12 residues. V was pared by 9 bases and J by 7 bases, with 13 bases between. Germline V gene sequence: CDR1 LNHNV, CDR2 YYDKDF (reference sequence). CDR3 coding DNA: TGTGCCACTGGACAGTCAGGACAGCCCCAGCATTTT. Protein sequence: CATGQSGQPQHF.

This clonotype was seen more than once but under ten times. The V gene is TRBV15, the J gene TRBJ2-3; D not resolved. This CDR3 has 16 residues. The germline V gene has CDR1 LNHNV and CDR2 YYDKDF (reference sequence). The V and J ends lost 5 bases and 2 bases respectively, with 17 bases between them. The CDR3 DNA sequence: TGTGCCACCAGCGCCCGCGCTGGTGGGGACACAGATACGCAGTATTTT. Protein product: CATSARAGGDTDTQYF.

The table lists this clonotype with many counts. The CDR3 protein is CATSDKRTANEKLFF. CDR3 nucleotide sequence: TGTGCCACCAGTGACAAGCGGACAGCTAATGAAAAACTGTTTTTT. V and J are TRBV24-1 and TRBJ1-4, with D possibly matching TRBD1 (6 bases). Trimming pared 4 bases from V and 3 bases from J, leaving 11 bases between. Germline loops: CDR1 KGHDR, CDR2 SFDVKD. This CDR3 is built from 15 residues.

Note on this clonotype: With a much larger clone just one base away, this may be a read error. J is TRBJ2-1 and V is TRBV7-2, with 7 bases matching TRBD2. The DNA end lines up better with TRBJ2-7; the J call may be wrong. Germline V gene data show CDR1 as SGHTA and CDR2 as FQGNSA. This CDR3 contains 17 residues. The CDR3 loop reads CASSPVFSGSSYNEQYF. CDR3 DNA: TGTGCCAGCAGCCCAGTATTTAGCGGGTCGTCCTACAATGAGCAGTACTTC.

V and J are TRBV5-6 and TRBJ2-5; 7 positions match TRBD2. Germline V lookup: CDR1 SGHDT, CDR2 YYEEEE. This CDR3 is 16 amino acids long. V was pared by 2 bases and J by 2 bases, with 9 bases of the junction left unmatched. The CDR3 region has the DNA TGTGCCAGCAGCTTAGAACTAGCGAGAAAACAAGAGACCCAGTACTTC. Translating it yields CASSLELARKQETQYF.

This clonotype was counted at least ten times. CDR3 nucleotides: TGTGCCAGCAGCGCAGGTTCCACGGAAGATACGCAGTATTTT. It is translated as CASSAGSTEDTQYF. The chain combines TRBV4-2 with TRBJ2-3; D is unresolved. The CDR3 has 14 residues. Germline V lookup: CDR1 LGHNA, CDR2 YNFKEQ. The ends were cut back, 5 bases at V and 5 bases at J, with 14 bases in the middle.

There are a few counts of this clonotype. The chain recombines TRBV19 with TRBJ2-5, with no clear D. The CDR3 covers 13 residues. Deletions cut 6 bases from V and 5 bases from J, with 13 bases between. Germline assignment: CDR1 LNHDA and CDR2 SQIVND (reference sequence). The CDR3 bases are TGTGCCAGTAGCTCGTACGCGGCGGAGACCCAGTACTTC. Translated, it gives CASSSYAAETQYF.

In its sample, this clonotype was seen many times. V and J are TRBV14 and TRBJ2-3; the match to TRBD2 covers 10 bases. V was pared by 4 bases and J by 1 base, with 8 bases of the junction left unmatched. The CDR3 is 17 amino acids. Germline CDR1 reads SGHDN; CDR2 reads FVKESK. CDR3 coding DNA: TGTGCCAGCAGCCCCCAAGGAGCGGGAGGGGGCACAGATACGCAGTATTTT. Its translation is CASSPQGAGGGTDTQYF.

This clonotype has at least ten counts. The chain has TRBV7-2 and TRBJ2-7, with no clear D. Trimming pared 0 bases from V and 2 bases from J, leaving 2 bases between. Germline-derived CDR1 and CDR2 are SGHTA and FQGNSA. The CDR3 is made up of 12 amino acids. The CDR3 loop is CASSLAAYEQYF. The CDR3 DNA reads TGTGCCAGCAGCTTAGCGGCCTACGAGCAGTACTTC. The full variable domain, with the rest looked up from reference TRBV7-2 and TRBJ2-7, is GAGVSQSPSNKVTEKGKDVELRCDPISGHTALYWYRQSLGQGLEFLIYFQGNSAPDKSGLPSDRFSAERTGGSVSTLTIQRTQQEDSAVYLCASSLAAYEQYFGPGTRLTVT.

This clonotype was found a few times. The chain carries TRBV29-1 and TRBJ1-2; D uncertain. V was trimmed by 6 bases and J by 4 bases, leaving 15 bases between them. There are 13 residues in the CDR3. Looked up from germline, CDR1 is SQVTM and CDR2 is ANQGSEA. CDR3 protein: CSVETPTGYGYTF. Here the CDR3 DNA reads TGCAGCGTAGAGACCCCCACGGGCTATGGCTACACCTTC. The variable domain in full, completed from reference TRBV29-1 and TRBJ1-2, reads SAVISQKPSRDICQRGTSLTIQCQVDSQVTMMFWYRQQPGQSLTLIATANQGSEATYESGFVIDKFPISRPNLTFSTLTVSNMSPEDSSIYLCSVETPTGYGYTFGSGTRLTVV.

This clonotype occurred many times. J is TRBJ1-1 and V is TRBV20-1; unclear D gene. In germline, CDR1 is DFQATT, CDR2 SNEGSKA (reference sequence). The CDR3 runs 11 residues. V was shortened by 4 bases and J by 1 base, with 4 bases between the two germline ends. CDR3 amino acids: CSAIRNTEAFF. The DNA for the CDR3 is TGCAGTGCTATCCGGAACACTGAAGCTTTCTTT.

J is TRBJ1-4 and V is TRBV5-8, with D possibly TRBD1 on 6 matching bases. Germline CDR1 is SGHTS and CDR2 is YDEGEE. V dropped 4 bases and J dropped 0 bases, with 16 bases sitting between them. The CDR3 runs 17 residues. The CDR3 nucleotides read TGTGCCAGCAGCCCCGGGACATCAAGTTCAACTAATGAAAAACTGTTTTTT. Translating gives CASSPGTSSSTNEKLFF.

The chain joins TRBV5-4 to TRBJ2-1; 10 positions agree with TRBD2. Germline CDR1 and CDR2: SGHNT and YYREEE (reference sequence). V was clipped by 2 bases and J by 4 bases; unmatched bases: 6. This CDR3 has 16 amino acids. In nucleotides, the CDR3 is TGTGCCAGCAGCTTTCGACTAGCGGGTGGGTACAATGAGCAGTTCTTC. It encodes CASSFRLAGGYNEQFF. The full variable domain, rest sourced from reference TRBV5-4 and TRBJ2-1, is ETGVTQSPTHLIKTRGQQVTLRCSSQSGHNTVSWYQQALGQGPQFIFQYYREEENGRGNFPPRFSGLQFPNYSSELNVNALELDDSALYLCASSFRLAGGYNEQFFGPGTRLTVL.

V and J are TRBV2 and TRBJ2-7; 10 bases match TRBD2. The germline gives CDR1 SNHLY, CDR2 FYNNEI. CDR3 size: 13 residues. With V trimmed by 5 bases and J by 7 bases, 5 bases remained unmatched. The CDR3 bases are TGTGCCAGCAGTAGCGGGAGGGCCTGGGAGCAGTACTTC. Its protein product is CASSSGRAWEQYF.